This T cell receptor (beta chain) was found in a study of human T cells and chemical hapten exposure. Study summary: All patients underwent weekly scalp dosing with diphenylcyclopropenone for the full approximately 25-week study.

Regarding time point: pre-sensitization, week 0. Stated treatment: therapeutic diphenylcyclopropenone sensitization with weekly scalp DPC. Germline loops: CDR1 LGHNA, CDR2 YNFKEQ. The ends were cut back, 4 bases at V and 7 bases at J, with 10 bases in the middle. This CDR3 comprises 12 residues. Study findings and constraints: With regard to DPC sensitization, TCRs above 1 in 1000 frequency did not change.

This clonotype was counted only a few times. Its specificity is not known. The study used a library that attached unique molecular identifiers to individual cDNA molecules. TCRdb itself ran the RACE reads through MiXCR, one entry per CDR3 protein. Among roughly 260,000 distinct CDR3 sequences, about 8.6% were seen once, and the ten largest hold 2% to 2.5%. This chain uses TRBV4-2 with TRBJ1-1; unclear D gene. The material was whole blood, obtained in connection with sensitization to the hapten diphenylcyclopropenone (DPC). This TCR came from a woman in her forties with alopecia areata. Some clones in this sample may be carry-over from other donors' samples. The CDR3 loop reads CASSRRSYEAFF. The DNA of the CDR3 is TGTGCCAGCAGCCGCAGGTCATATGAAGCTTTCTTT.